A selection of T cell receptor beta chains follows, all from one sample in a study of shared clonotypes between healthy human individuals. TCRdb keeps only in-frame clones here, not all; method: immunoSEQ multiplex PCR. The data contain about 1 million clones, approximately 68% of them singletons. Sequencing was done on a sample of memory CD4+ T cells sorted from blood. The receptors derive from a man between 18 and 35 years old in good health. The CDR3 runs from the conserved cysteine through the conserved F or W. A D gene is named only where the DNA matches it firmly. A row's size may be missing; if present it is once, few, many or a size class.

TRBJ1-1	TRBV19	-	-	TGTGCCATTAGGTCGAACACTGAAGCTTTCTTT	CAIRSNTEAFF
TRBJ1-3	TRBV19	-	-	TGTGCCAGTAGCGTTGTGGGAAACACCATATATTTT	CASSVVGNTIYF
TRBJ2-6	TRBV27	once	-	TGTGCCAGCAGTTTAAAAGGGATACTCTCTGGGGCCAACGTCCTGACTTTC	CASSLKGILSGANVLTF
TRBJ1-2	TRBV10-3	few	-	TGTGCCACAGATACGGGCTATGGCTACACCTTC	CATDTGYGYTF
TRBJ1-3	TRBV4-3	-	-	TGCGCCAGCAGCCGAGAGCTATCTGGCGCTGGAAACACCATATATTTT	CASSRELSGAGNTIYF
TRBJ2-1	TRBV4-1	-	TRBD2	TGCGCCAGCAGCCAGGAGCGGGGGGGCCCGTACAATGAGCAGTTCTTC	CASSQERGGPYNEQFF
TRBJ2-1	TRBV4-3	-	-	TGCGCCAGCACCGATGGGGTATTCTCCTACAATGAGCAGTTCTTC	CASTDGVFSYNEQFF
TRBJ2-5	TRBV29-1	once	-	TGCAGCGCGGTCAGGGGATACCAAGAGACCCAGTACTTC	CSAVRGYQETQYF
TRBJ2-1	TRBV7-9	-	TRBD2	TGTGCCAGCAGCCAGGGACTAGCGGTCTACAATGAGCAGTTCTTC	CASSQGLAVYNEQFF
TRBJ1-2	TRBV29-1	once	-	TGCAGCGTTGATTCTGTGGGGGGCTACACCTTC	CSVDSVGGYTF
TRBJ2-3	TRBV5-1	-	-	TGCGCCAGCAGCTTCCTCCAGGAAGGTAGCACAGATACGCAGTATTTT	CASSFLQEGSTDTQYF
TRBJ2-7	TRBV7-2	-	TRBD2	TGTGCCAGCACCCAGACTAGCGGTCGCCCCCAGTACTTC	CASTQTSGRPQYF
TRBJ2-3	TRBV5-8	few	TRBD2	TGTGCCAGCAGCACGGGGGGGCCCCCAGATACGCAGTATTTT	CASSTGGPPDTQYF
TRBJ2-1	TRBV30	-	-	TGTGCCTGGGCTCCATCTTACAATGAGCAGTTCTTC	CAWAPSYNEQFF
TRBJ2-3	TRBV7-2	-	TRBD2	TGTGCCAGCAGCCCAGGACTAGGGGCGGGGGTGGATACGCAGTATTTT	CASSPGLGAGVDTQYF
TRBJ2-5	TRBV7-2	-	TRBD1	TGTGCCAGCAGCAGGGACAGGGCCCAAGAGACCCAGTACTTC	CASSRDRAQETQYF
TRBJ2-3	TRBV5-4	-	TRBD2	TGTGCCAGCAGCTTGACTAGCGGGAAAGGTACAGATACGCAGTATTTT	CASSLTSGKGTDTQYF
TRBJ2-1	TRBV5-1	-	TRBD1	TGCGCCAGCAGCTTAGACTCGTGGGACAGTGTTACCCTTAATTACAATGAGCAGTTCTTC	CASSLDSWDSVTLNYNEQFF
TRBJ1-2	TRBV6-1	-	-	TGTGCCAGCAGAGCGGGTGGGTATGGCTACACCTTC	CASRAGGYGYTF
TRBJ2-7	TRBV11-2	-	-	TGTGCCAGCAGCTCTGGGACGGCTACCTACGAGCAGTACTTC	CASSSGTATYEQYF
TRBJ2-1	TRBV28	-	-	TGTGCCAGCAGCGGGGGCCACTCCTACAATGAGCAGTTCTTC	CASSGGHSYNEQFF
TRBJ2-7	TRBV6-1	-	TRBD2	TGTGCCAGCTCTCGGCTAGCGGGGGGGCTCTACGAGCAGTACTTC	CASSRLAGGLYEQYF
TRBJ1-5	TRBV19	few	-	TGTGCCACCCGCCCGGGGATTGATCAGCCCCAGCATTTT	CATRPGIDQPQHF
TRBJ2-3	TRBV10-2	-	TRBD2	TGCGCCAGCAGTGATGGCGGGGGGGTCCAGTATTTT	CASSDGGGVQYF
TRBJ1-1	TRBV7-2	-	TRBD1	TGTGCCAGCAGATTGACAGGGTTCACTGAAGCTTTCTTT	CASRLTGFTEAFF